The present T cell receptor beta chain was sequenced within a study of blood T cell repertoires in COVID-19. Study information: COVID-19 samples from acute and convalescent phases originated in the United States, Italy and Spain. T cells, B-cell-depleted T cells, or PBMCs provided the cDNA or gDNA that served as material.

Authors' analysis steps: The assay estimated nucleated cells by amplifying reference gene primers. Some clones are missing from TCRdb's copy, which holds only in-frame ones; the method was immunoSEQ multiplex PCR. V, J and clone size derive from that table, while D and trimming were established from the DNA sequence. The sample records about 210,000 clones, more than 70% being singletons. V was clipped by 5 bases and J by 6 bases; unmatched bases: 9. Germline V gene lookup returns CDR1 KGHDR and CDR2 SFDVKD. The CDR3 consists of 16 residues. This chain uses TRBV24-1 with TRBJ1-6; 7 nucleotides align to TRBD1. Input material: peripheral blood. The sequence derives from a woman aged 45-65 years with acute or convalescent COVID-19. The CDR3 region has the DNA TGTGCCACCAGTGTCCTAGGACAGGCCCTTAATTCACCCCTCCACTTT. It translates to CATSVLGQALNSPLHF.